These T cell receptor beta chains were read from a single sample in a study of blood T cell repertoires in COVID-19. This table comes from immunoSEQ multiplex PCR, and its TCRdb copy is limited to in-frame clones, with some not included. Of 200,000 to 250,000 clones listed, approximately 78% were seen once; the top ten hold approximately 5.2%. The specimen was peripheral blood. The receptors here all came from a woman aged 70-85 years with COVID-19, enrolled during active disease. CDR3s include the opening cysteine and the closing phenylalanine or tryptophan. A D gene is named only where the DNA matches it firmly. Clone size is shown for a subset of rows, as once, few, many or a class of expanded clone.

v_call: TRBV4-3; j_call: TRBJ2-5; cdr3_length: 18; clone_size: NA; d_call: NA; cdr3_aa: CASSQDASASGGGGTQYF; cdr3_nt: TGCGCCAGCAGCCAAGATGCGTCGGCTAGCGGAGGGGGGGGGACCCAGTACTTC
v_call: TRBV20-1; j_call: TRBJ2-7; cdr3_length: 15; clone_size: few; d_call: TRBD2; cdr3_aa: CSASDLQRGTYEQYF; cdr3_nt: TGCAGTGCTAGTGATCTGCAGCGGGGAACCTACGAGCAGTACTTC
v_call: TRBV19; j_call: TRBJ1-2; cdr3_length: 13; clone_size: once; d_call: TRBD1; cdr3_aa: CASSRGGQYGYTF; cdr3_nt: TGTGCCAGCAGTAGAGGGGGACAGTATGGCTACACCTTC
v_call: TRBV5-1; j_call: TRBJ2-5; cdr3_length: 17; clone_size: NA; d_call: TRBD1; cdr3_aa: CASSPQPGQGIQETQYF; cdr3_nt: TGCGCCAGCAGCCCGCAACCGGGACAGGGAATCCAAGAGACCCAGTACTTC
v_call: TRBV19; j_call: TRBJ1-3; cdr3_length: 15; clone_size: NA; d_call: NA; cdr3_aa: CASSMRARAGNTIYF; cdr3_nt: TGTGCCAGTAGTATGAGGGCCCGAGCTGGAAACACCATATATTTT
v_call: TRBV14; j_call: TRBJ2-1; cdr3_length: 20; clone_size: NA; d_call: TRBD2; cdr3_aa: CASSQSPGLAGGSSYNEQFF; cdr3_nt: TGTGCCAGCAGCCAGTCACCGGGACTAGCGGGAGGTTCGAGCTACAATGAGCAGTTCTTC
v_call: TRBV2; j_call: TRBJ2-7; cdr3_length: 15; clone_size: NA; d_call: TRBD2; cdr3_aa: CASRMTSGSSYEQYF; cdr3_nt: TGTGCCAGCAGAATGACTAGCGGCAGCTCCTACGAGCAGTACTTC
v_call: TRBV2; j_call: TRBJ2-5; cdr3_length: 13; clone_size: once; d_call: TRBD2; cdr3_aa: CASCFGLEATQYF; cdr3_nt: TGTGCCAGCTGTTTCGGACTAGAAGCGACCCAGTACTTC
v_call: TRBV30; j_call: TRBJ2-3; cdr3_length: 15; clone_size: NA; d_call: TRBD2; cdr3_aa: CAWSVTSGSPDTQYF; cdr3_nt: TGTGCCTGGAGTGTAACTAGCGGGAGCCCAGATACGCAGTATTTT
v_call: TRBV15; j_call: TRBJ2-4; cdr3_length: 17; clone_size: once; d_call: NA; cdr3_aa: CATSRDVSGLAKNIQYF; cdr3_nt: TGTGCCACCAGCAGAGATGTGTCAGGGTTAGCCAAAAACATTCAGTACTTC
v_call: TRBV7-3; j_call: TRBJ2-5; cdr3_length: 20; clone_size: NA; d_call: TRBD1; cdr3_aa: CASSLTAGGFGVRRQETQYF; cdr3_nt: TGTGCCAGCAGCTTAACGGCAGGGGGTTTCGGGGTCCGGCGACAAGAGACCCAGTACTTC
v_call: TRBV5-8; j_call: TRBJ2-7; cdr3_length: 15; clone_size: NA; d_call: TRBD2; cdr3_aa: CASSFQSGSSYEQYF; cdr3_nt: TGTGCCAGCAGCTTCCAGAGCGGGAGCTCCTACGAGCAGTACTTC
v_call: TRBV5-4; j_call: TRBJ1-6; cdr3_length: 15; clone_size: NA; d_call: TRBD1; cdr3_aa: CASSLDQGVGSPLHF; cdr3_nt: TGTGCCAGCAGCTTGGACCAGGGGGTAGGTTCACCCCTCCACTTT
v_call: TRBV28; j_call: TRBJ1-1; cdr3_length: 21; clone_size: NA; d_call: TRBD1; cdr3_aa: CASSSNILGVGQGARGTEAFF; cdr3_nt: TGTGCCAGCAGTTCAAATATTTTGGGGGTCGGACAGGGGGCGCGTGGCACTGAAGCTTTCTTT
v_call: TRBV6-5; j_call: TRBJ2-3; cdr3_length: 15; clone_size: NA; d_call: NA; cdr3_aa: CASSPRGASTDTQYF; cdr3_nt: TGTGCCAGCAGCCCCCGAGGTGCCAGCACAGATACGCAGTATTTT
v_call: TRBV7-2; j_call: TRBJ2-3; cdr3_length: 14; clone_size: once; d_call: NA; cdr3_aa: CASSRAGGTHTQYF; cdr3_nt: TGTGCCAGCAGTAGAGCCGGCGGGACGCATACGCAGTATTTT
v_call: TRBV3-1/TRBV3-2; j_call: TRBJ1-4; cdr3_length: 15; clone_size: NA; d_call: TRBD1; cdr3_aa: CASSLRTGGGEKLFF; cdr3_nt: TGTGCCAGCAGCCTACGAACAGGGGGCGGAGAAAAACTGTTTTTT
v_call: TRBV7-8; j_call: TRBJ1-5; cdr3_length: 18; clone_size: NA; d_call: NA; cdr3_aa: CASSPNRRGGHTNQPQHF; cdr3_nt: TGTGCCAGCAGCCCGAATCGACGGGGGGGACATACCAATCAGCCCCAGCATTTT
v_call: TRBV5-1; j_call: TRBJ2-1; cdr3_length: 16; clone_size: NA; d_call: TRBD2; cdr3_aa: CASSLTSGSGFNEQFF; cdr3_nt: TGCGCCAGCAGCTTGACTAGCGGGAGCGGGTTCAATGAGCAGTTCTTC
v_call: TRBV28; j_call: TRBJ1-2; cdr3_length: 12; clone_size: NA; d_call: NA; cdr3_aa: CAIYGENYGYTF; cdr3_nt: TGTGCCATTTATGGAGAAAACTATGGCTACACCTTC
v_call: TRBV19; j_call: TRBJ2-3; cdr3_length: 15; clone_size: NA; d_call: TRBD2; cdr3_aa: CASSPLAGRGDTQYF; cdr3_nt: TGTGCCAGTAGCCCCCTAGCGGGTCGGGGGGATACGCAGTATTTT
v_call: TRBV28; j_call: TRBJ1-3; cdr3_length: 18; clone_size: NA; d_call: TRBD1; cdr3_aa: CASSPSPGTGLSGNTIYF; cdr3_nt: TGTGCCAGCAGTCCAAGTCCCGGGACAGGGCTCTCTGGAAACACCATATATTTT
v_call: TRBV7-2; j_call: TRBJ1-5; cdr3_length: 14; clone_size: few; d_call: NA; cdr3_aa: CASSSYSSNQPQHF; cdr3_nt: TGTGCCAGCAGCTCATACAGTAGCAATCAGCCCCAGCATTTT
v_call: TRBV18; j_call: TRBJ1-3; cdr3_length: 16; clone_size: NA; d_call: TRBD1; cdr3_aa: CASSHPGTASGNTIYF; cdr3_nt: TGTGCCAGCTCCCATCCCGGGACAGCCTCTGGAAACACCATATATTTT
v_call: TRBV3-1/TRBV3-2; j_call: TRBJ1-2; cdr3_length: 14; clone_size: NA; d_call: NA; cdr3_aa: CASSPRVEGYGYTF; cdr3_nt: TGTGCCAGCAGCCCAAGGGTTGAGGGCTATGGCTACACCTTC
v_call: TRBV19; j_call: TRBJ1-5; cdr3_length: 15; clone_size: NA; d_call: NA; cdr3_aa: CASSTNSDINQPQHF; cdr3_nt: TGTGCCAGTAGTACAAACTCGGACATTAATCAGCCCCAGCATTTT
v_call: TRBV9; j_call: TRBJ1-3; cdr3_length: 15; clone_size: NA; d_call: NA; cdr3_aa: CASSNFPSSGNTIYF; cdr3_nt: TGTGCCAGCAGCAACTTCCCTAGCTCTGGAAACACCATATATTTT
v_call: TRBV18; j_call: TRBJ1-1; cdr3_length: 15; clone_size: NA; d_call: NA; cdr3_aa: CASSPQTGMNTEAFF; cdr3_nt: TGTGCCAGCTCACCACAAACAGGGATGAACACTGAAGCTTTCTTT
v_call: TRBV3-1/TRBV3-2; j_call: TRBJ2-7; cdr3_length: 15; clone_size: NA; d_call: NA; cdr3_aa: CASSGVGGLLYEQYF; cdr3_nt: TGTGCCAGCAGCGGGGTGGGAGGCCTCCTCTACGAGCAGTACTTC
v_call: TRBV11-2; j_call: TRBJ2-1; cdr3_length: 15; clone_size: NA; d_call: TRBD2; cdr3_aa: CASSPGTGGYNEQFF; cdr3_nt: TGTGCCAGCAGCCCCGGAACGGGGGGGTACAATGAGCAGTTCTTC
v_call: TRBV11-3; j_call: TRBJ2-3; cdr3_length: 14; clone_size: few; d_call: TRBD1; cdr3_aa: CASSGRTGGDTQYF; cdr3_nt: TGTGCCAGCAGCGGGCGGACAGGGGGGGATACGCAGTATTTT
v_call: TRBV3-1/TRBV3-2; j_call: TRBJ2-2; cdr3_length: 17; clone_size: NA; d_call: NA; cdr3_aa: CASSQDGGGANTGELFF; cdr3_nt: TGTGCCAGCAGCCAAGACGGAGGCGGGGCGAACACCGGGGAGCTGTTTTTT
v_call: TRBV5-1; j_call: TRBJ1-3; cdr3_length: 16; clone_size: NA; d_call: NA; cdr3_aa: CASSLGLDSGGNTIYF; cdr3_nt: TGCGCCAGCAGCTTGGGCTTGGACAGCGGTGGAAACACCATATATTTT
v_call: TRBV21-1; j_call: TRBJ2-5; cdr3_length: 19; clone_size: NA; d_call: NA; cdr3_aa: CASSPMGDPKGTVLKTQYF; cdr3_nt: TGTGCCAGCAGCCCGATGGGGGACCCTAAGGGGACAGTACTAAAGACCCAGTACTTC
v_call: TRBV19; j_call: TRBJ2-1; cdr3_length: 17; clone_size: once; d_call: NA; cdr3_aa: CASSIGYAGVSGNEQFF; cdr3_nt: TGTGCCAGTAGTATAGGGTACGCCGGTGTTAGCGGCAATGAGCAGTTCTTC
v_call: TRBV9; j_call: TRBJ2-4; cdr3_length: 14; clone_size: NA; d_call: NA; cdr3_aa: CASTPSGNQNIQYF; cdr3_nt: TGTGCCAGCACACCATCCGGGAACCAAAACATTCAGTACTTC
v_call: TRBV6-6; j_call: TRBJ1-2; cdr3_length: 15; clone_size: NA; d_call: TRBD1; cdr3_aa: CASSFSMDRFYGYTF; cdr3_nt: TGTGCCAGCAGTTTTTCAATGGACAGGTTCTATGGCTACACCTTC
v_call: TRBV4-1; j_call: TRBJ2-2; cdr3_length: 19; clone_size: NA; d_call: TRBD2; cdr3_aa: CASSYRGTSGGTNTGELFF; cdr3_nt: TGCGCCAGCAGTTACCGAGGGACTAGCGGGGGAACGAACACCGGGGAGCTGTTTTTT
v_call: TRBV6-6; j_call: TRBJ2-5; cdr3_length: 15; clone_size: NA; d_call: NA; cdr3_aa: CASSYRRQVQETQYF; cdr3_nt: TGTGCCAGCAGTTACCGCCGACAGGTCCAAGAGACCCAGTACTTC
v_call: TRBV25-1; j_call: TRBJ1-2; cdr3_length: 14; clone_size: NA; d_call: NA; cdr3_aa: CASSEYKESYGYTF; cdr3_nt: TGTGCCAGCAGTGAATATAAGGAGAGCTATGGCTACACCTTC
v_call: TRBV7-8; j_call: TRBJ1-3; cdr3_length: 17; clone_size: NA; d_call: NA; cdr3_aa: CASSLGGPGRNGNTIYF; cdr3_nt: TGTGCCAGCAGCTTAGGAGGGCCGGGAAGGAACGGAAACACCATATATTTT
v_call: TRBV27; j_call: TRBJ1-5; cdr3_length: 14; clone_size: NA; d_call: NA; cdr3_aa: CASSLQGMGQPQHF; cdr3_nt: TGTGCCAGCAGTTTACAGGGAATGGGTCAGCCCCAGCATTTT
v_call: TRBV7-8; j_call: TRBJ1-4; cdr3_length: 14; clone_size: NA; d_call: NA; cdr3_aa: CASSLDNRDEKLFF; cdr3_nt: TGTGCCAGCAGCTTAGATAACCGGGATGAAAAACTGTTTTTT
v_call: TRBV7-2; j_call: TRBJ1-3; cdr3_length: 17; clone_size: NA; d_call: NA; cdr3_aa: CASSPRPPGAAGNTIYF; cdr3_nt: TGTGCCAGCAGCCCCCGGCCCCCAGGTGCTGCTGGAAACACCATATATTTT
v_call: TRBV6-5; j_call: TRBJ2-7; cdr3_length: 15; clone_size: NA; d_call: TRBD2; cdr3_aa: CASRSYSGGLYEQYF; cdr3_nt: TGTGCCAGCAGATCCTATAGCGGGGGTCTATACGAGCAGTACTTC
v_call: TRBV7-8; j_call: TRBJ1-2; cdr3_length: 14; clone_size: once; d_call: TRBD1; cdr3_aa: CASSSDRGSGGYTF; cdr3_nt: TGTGCCAGCAGCTCGGACAGGGGAAGCGGTGGCTACACCTTC
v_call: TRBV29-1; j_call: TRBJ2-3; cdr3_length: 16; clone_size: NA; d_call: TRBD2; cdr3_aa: CSVVLAGGKHTDTQYF; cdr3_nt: TGCAGCGTTGTACTAGCGGGAGGAAAGCACACAGATACGCAGTATTTT
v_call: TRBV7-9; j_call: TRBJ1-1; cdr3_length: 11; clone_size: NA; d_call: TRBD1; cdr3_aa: CASSMDRETFF; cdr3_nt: TGTGCCAGCAGTATGGACAGGGAGACTTTCTTT
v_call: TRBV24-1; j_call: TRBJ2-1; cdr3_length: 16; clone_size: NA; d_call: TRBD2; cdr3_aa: CATSGPGLEIFDEQFF; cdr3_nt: TGTGCCACCAGTGGGCCGGGACTAGAAATCTTCGATGAGCAGTTCTTC
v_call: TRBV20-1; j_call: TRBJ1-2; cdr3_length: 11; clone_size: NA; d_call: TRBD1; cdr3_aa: CSAPTGGGYTF; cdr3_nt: TGCAGTGCTCCGACAGGGGGTGGCTACACCTTC
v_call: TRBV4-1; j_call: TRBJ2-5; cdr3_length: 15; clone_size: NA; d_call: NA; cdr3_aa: CASSQMSGGQETQYF; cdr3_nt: TGCGCCAGCAGCCAAATGTCCGGGGGTCAAGAGACCCAGTACTTC
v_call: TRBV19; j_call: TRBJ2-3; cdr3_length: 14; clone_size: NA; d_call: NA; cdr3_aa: CASSNSASTDTQYF; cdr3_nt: TGTGCCAGTAGTAACTCCGCTAGCACAGATACGCAGTATTTT
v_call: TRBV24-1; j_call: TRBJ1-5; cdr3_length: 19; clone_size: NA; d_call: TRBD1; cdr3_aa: CATSDSLPGSGQGLLPQHF; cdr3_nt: TGTGCCACCAGTGATTCCCTTCCCGGTTCGGGACAGGGTTTACTACCCCAGCATTTT
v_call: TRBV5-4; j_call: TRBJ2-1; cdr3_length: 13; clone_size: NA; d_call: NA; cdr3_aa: CASSPRSYNEQFF; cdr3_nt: TGTGCCAGCAGCCCCCGCTCCTACAATGAGCAGTTCTTC